This T cell receptor beta chain originates from a study of cytomegalovirus exposure and HLA in healthy donors. TCRdb's table, derived via immunoSEQ multiplex PCR, lists solely in-frame clones and lacks some. The repertoire includes 220,000 or so clones, around 86% of them detected once, and 1.5% to 2.5% sits in the top ten. The CDR3 length is 13 residues. Germline V CDR1 and CDR2: GTSNPN, SVGIG (reference sequence). V dropped 2 bases and J dropped 3 bases, with 8 bases sitting between them. The TCR originated in a young woman in good health and CMV-seropositive. Input material: PBMCs. The rearrangement links TRBV30 to TRBJ1-3; D gene ambiguous. Here the CDR3 DNA reads TGTGCCTGGAGTTTCTCAGTTGGAAACACCATATATTTT. This translates into CAWSFSVGNTIYF.